Below are 6 T cell receptor beta chains sequenced from a single sample in a study of blood T cells in healthy people across ages. Primed by a sample-barcoded 5' primer and a J-beta primer mix, a second PCR proceeded for about 7 to 12 cycles. TCRdb passed the 5' RACE reads through MiXCR, listing each CDR3 protein once. The sample has about 2 million distinct CDR3 sequences, approximately 50% seen once; the top ten hold 2.1%. The sequenced sample was blood. Receptors originate from a woman aged 40 to 50 in good health.

The genes are TRBV20-1 and TRBJ2-2; 9 bases match TRBD2. Germline V gene data show CDR1 as DFQATT and CDR2 as SNEGSKA (reference sequence). The CDR3 length is 17 residues. The junction had 11 bases not matched to a gene; V was cut back by 0 bases and J by 6 bases. The CDR3 DNA sequence: TGCAGTGCTAGAGAAACGGCTAGCGGGGAACCCGCCGGGGAGCTGTTTTTT. Its protein is CSARETASGEPAGELFF.

This clonotype was seen many times. The chain uses TRBV7-2 and TRBJ2-3; 9 nucleotides agree with TRBD1. V lost 4 bases and J lost 3; bases outside the gene matches: 2. Germline V gene lookup returns CDR1 SGHTA and CDR2 FQGNSA. The CDR3 consists of 14 residues. DNA for the CDR3: TGTGCCAGCAGCTGGACAGGGGTGACAGATACGCAGTATTTT. It is translated as CASSWTGVTDTQYF.

The sample holds a few counts of this clonotype. In DNA form, the CDR3 reads TGTGCCAGCAGTTACACGGGGGCGACTAATGAAAAACTGTTTTTT. It is translated as CASSYTGATNEKLFF. The chain joins TRBV6-5 to TRBJ1-4; perhaps TRBD1 as D (6 bases). The ends were cut back, 2 bases at V and 2 bases at J, with 9 bases in the middle. Germline assignment: CDR1 MNHEY and CDR2 SVGAGI. The CDR3 is made up of 15 amino acids.

The genes are TRBV15 and TRBJ2-5; TRBD2 is a possible D gene (6 bases). Germline V gives CDR1 LNHNV, CDR2 YYDKDF (reference sequence). The V gene lost 2 bases and the J gene lost 5 bases, with 18 bases spanning the gap. The length of the CDR3 is 16 residues. CDR3 bases: TGTGCCACCAGCAGATTCAAGCAGGGAGGAAAGGAGACCCAGTACTTC. It codes for CATSRFKQGGKETQYF.

About this clonotype itself: Relative to the germline gene, one junction end is altered; a read error may explain this. The chain links TRBV7-8 to TRBJ2-1; TRBD1 agrees at 9 bases. The germline gives CDR1 SGHVS, CDR2 FQNEAQ. The CDR3 extends over 18 amino acids. The CDR3 region is CANSLEQGAQIIHNEQFF. The CDR3 DNA reads TGTGCCAACAGCTTAGAACAGGGGGCGCAAATCATCCACAATGAGCAGTTCTTC.

This chain links TRBV6-2 or TRBV6-3 with TRBJ1-2; D unclear. The germline V and J ends were trimmed by 2 bases and 5 bases, with 15 bases remaining between them. Germline V gene lookup returns CDR1 MNHEY and CDR2 SVGEGT. This CDR3 is built from 15 residues. CDR3 coding DNA: TGTGCCAGCAGTTACCCCACCTTGATAGGGTATGGCTACACCTTC. Translating gives CASSYPTLIGYGYTF.